These 22 T cell receptor beta chains came from one sample sequenced in a study of cytomegalovirus exposure and HLA in healthy donors. Data came from immunoSEQ multiplex PCR; TCRdb stores just in-frame clones and leaves some out. The sample consists of about 140,000 clones, roughly 90% of them appearing once. The sequenced sample was PBMCs. These receptors all come from a man younger than 35 in good health and CMV-seronegative.

This clone is a singleton in its sample. This chain connects TRBV7-8 to TRBJ1-2, with D tentatively TRBD1 (5 bases). Trimming stripped 5 bases from V and 4 bases from J, with 14 bases between. This CDR3 is 14 amino acids long. Germline V gene sequence: CDR1 SGHVS, CDR2 FQNEAQ. The CDR3 nucleotides read TGTGCCAGCAGCCCAGCGACAGAGCTCTATGGCTACACCTTC. It yields the protein CASSPATELYGYTF.

The CDR3 sequence: CASSKVSGGASQPQHF. The CDR3 nucleotides are TGTGCCAGCAGCAAAGTTAGCGGGGGCGCGTCTCAGCCCCAGCATTTT. V usage is TRBV21-1 and J usage is TRBJ1-5. TRBV21-1 is a pseudogene locus. The CDR3 has 16 amino acids.

This chain joins TRBV6-1 and TRBJ2-3; the match to TRBD2 covers 12 bases. The CDR3 has 16 amino acids. CDR1 and CDR2 from the germline V gene are MNHNS and SASEGT. With V trimmed by 2 bases and J by 4 bases, 4 bases remained unmatched. The CDR3 region has the DNA TGTGCCAGCAGTGAACAACTAGCGGGGGGTCCAGATACGCAGTATTTT. It is translated as CASSEQLAGGPDTQYF.

The J gene is TRBJ1-5, the V gene TRBV6-1, with D hard to call. Trimming took 2 bases from V and 6 from J, leaving 11 bases between them. The germline V gene encodes CDR1 MNHNS and CDR2 SASEGT. The CDR3 spans 14 residues. The CDR3 nucleotides are TGTGCCAGCAGTGAATGGGGAGCTGGTCAGCCCCAGCATTTT. Encoded protein: CASSEWGAGQPQHF.

This clone was observed a single time. The chain joins TRBV25-1 to TRBJ1-5, with a tentative D call TRBD1 (6 bases). Trimming removed 1 base at V and 4 bases at J, with 11 bases between. Germline V gene data show CDR1 as MGHDK and CDR2 as SYGVNS. The CDR3 totals 15 residues. CDR3 coding DNA: TGTGCCAGCAGTGAATCAGAGGGGACAAATCAGCCCCAGCATTTT. This translates into CASSESEGTNQPQHF.

The J gene is TRBJ2-3, the V gene TRBV7-2; 8 positions agree with TRBD2. Germline-derived CDR1 and CDR2 are SGHTA and FQGNSA. Unmatched junction bases numbered 11, after V lost 2 bases and J lost 7 bases. The CDR3 is 16 amino acids. CDR3 residues: CASSLLGRAGSNTQYF. CDR3 in DNA: TGTGCCAGCAGCTTACTCGGGAGGGCCGGGTCAAATACGCAGTATTTT.

The chain carries TRBV6-1 and TRBJ1-2; the D is unclear. CDR3 length: 15 residues. Per the germline V gene, CDR1 is MNHNS and CDR2 is SASEGT. V was shortened by 3 bases and J by 7 bases, with 18 bases between the two germline ends. DNA of the CDR3: TGTGCCAGCAGTGAGCGGAATCCCAGCTTAGGTGGCTACACCTTC. It is translated as CASSERNPSLGGYTF.

V is TRBV2 and J is TRBJ1-2; 7 bases map to TRBD1. The trim removed 6 bases at V and 1 base at J, leaving 23 bases unmatched. Germline loops: CDR1 SNHLY, CDR2 FYNNEI. The CDR3 has 20 residues. This CDR3 is CASRKIFNRDSNSHNYGYTF. The CDR3 DNA sequence: TGTGCCAGCAGAAAGATATTTAACCGGGACAGCAATTCTCATAACTATGGCTACACCTTC.

In DNA, the CDR3 is TGTGCCAGCAGCCCGTGGACAGGGGCCGAACAAGAGACCCAGTACTTC. Amino acids: CASSPWTGAEQETQYF. The chain has TRBV7-8 and TRBJ2-5, with TRBD1 matching over 9 bases. Germline lookup yields CDR1 SGHVS and CDR2 FQNEAQ. V was clipped by 5 bases and J by 2 bases; unmatched bases: 9. The CDR3 totals 16 residues.

The sample holds one count of this clone. This chain joins TRBV7-2 and TRBJ2-7; 9 nucleotides align to TRBD1. J was trimmed by 1 base and V by 5 bases; bases with no gene match: 3. The CDR3 has 14 residues. CDR1 SGHTA and CDR2 FQGNSA come from the germline V gene. The CDR3 spells CASSLGTGSYEQYF. In DNA form, the CDR3 reads TGTGCCAGCAGCCTAGGGACAGGGTCCTACGAGCAGTACTTC.

The J gene is TRBJ1-1, the V gene TRBV7-9; D unclear. This CDR3 has 12 amino acids. V was cut by 3 bases and J by 3 bases, with 5 bases left in between. The germline CDR1 and CDR2 sequences are SEHNR and FQNEAQ (reference sequence). The CDR3 loop reads CASSFGDTEAFF. CDR3 bases: TGTGCCAGCAGCTTCGGGGACACTGAAGCTTTCTTT.

This clone was seen more than once but under ten times. V is TRBV6-5 and J is TRBJ1-1; 10 positions match TRBD1. The CDR3 totals 15 residues. J lost 0 bases, V lost 2 bases, and 0 bases had no gene match. Germline CDR1 MNHEY, CDR2 SVGAGI. Here the CDR3 DNA reads TGTGCCAGCAGTTACGGGACAGGGGTGAACACTGAAGCTTTCTTT. Protein product: CASSYGTGVNTEAFF.

This chain connects TRBV5-1 to TRBJ2-2; D not certain. CDR1 is SGHRS, CDR2 YFSETQ, per germline. There are 14 residues in the CDR3. V gave up 5 bases and J gave up 4 bases, with 12 bases separating them. CDR3 in DNA: TGCGCCAGCAGGGGTTGGCGGAGCACCGGGGAGCTGTTTTTT. Its translation: CASRGWRSTGELFF.

The chain uses TRBV7-9 and TRBJ1-3, with 9 positions matching TRBD1. Trimming cost V 5 bases and J 2 bases; bases outside gene matches: 13. The CDR3 totals 18 residues. CDR1 SEHNR and CDR2 FQNEAQ come from the germline V gene (reference sequence). DNA of the CDR3: TGTGCCAGCAGCCTAGGGACAGGGATCAGGTCGGCTGGAAACACCATATATTTT. It specifies CASSLGTGIRSAGNTIYF.

This clone was detected once. This chain links TRBV27 with TRBJ2-3; TRBD1 might be the D (6 bases). The CDR3 length is 16 residues. The V gene's germline CDR1 is MNHEY and CDR2 SMNVEV (reference sequence). Trimming removed 3 bases at V and 0 bases at J, with 13 bases between. CDR3 amino acids: CASSFTAGESTDTQYF. As DNA, the CDR3 is TGTGCCAGCAGTTTTACGGCAGGGGAGAGCACAGATACGCAGTATTTT.

The V and J genes are TRBV2 and TRBJ2-1; D not certain. This CDR3 is built from 13 residues. CDR1 is SNHLY and CDR2 is FYNNEI in the germline V gene. V lost 4 bases to trimming and J lost 9 bases, with 13 bases between them. CDR3 in amino acids: CASSGVGPSEQFF. The DNA for the CDR3 is TGTGCCAGCAGTGGTGTGGGCCCGAGTGAGCAGTTCTTC.

The chain carries TRBV7-6 and TRBJ2-1; TRBD1 aligns across 10 bases. Germline V gene sequence: CDR1 SGHVS, CDR2 FNYEAQ. J lost 4 bases, V lost 0 bases, and 0 bases had no gene match. The CDR3 is 15 residues long. CDR3 region: CASSLAGQGYNEQFF. The CDR3 DNA is TGTGCCAGCAGCTTAGCGGGACAGGGGTACAATGAGCAGTTCTTC.

V usage is TRBV27 and J usage is TRBJ2-3; D might be TRBD2 (6 bases). Looked up from germline, CDR1 is MNHEY and CDR2 is SMNVEV (reference sequence). Trimming took 0 bases from V and 2 from J, leaving 21 bases between them. CDR3 length equals 19 residues. CDR3 nucleotides: TGTGCCAGCAGTTTATCCGGTATCCGGGCGGAGCGGGCCACAGATACGCAGTATTTT. It yields the protein CASSLSGIRAERATDTQYF.

The chain carries TRBV5-4 and TRBJ2-7; D gene ambiguous. Trimming removed 4 bases at V and 5 bases at J, with 10 bases between. Germline assignment: CDR1 SGHNT and CDR2 YYREEE (reference sequence). The CDR3 spans 12 residues. The CDR3 nucleotides are TGTGCCAGCAGCGGGCAGAAAGACGAGCAGTACTTC. It yields the protein CASSGQKDEQYF.

This chain links TRBV2 with TRBJ1-1; D gene uncertain. Per the germline V gene, CDR1 is SNHLY and CDR2 is FYNNEI. Deletions cut 4 bases from V and 1 base from J, with 7 bases between. CDR3 size: 13 residues. The CDR3 coding sequence is TGTGCCAGCAGTGGATCGGGGAACACTGAAGCTTTCTTT. Translation: CASSGSGNTEAFF.

This chain uses TRBV14 with TRBJ2-5; maybe TRBD1 (5 bases). Germline-derived CDR1 and CDR2 are SGHDN and FVKESK. V lost 1 base and J 5 bases, leaving 17 bases between the germline ends. The CDR3 loop spans 16 amino acids. The CDR3, as DNA: TGTGCCAGCAGCCAAGGTGGCGGCAGGGTGGGGGAGACCCAGTACTTC. Translating gives CASSQGGGRVGETQYF.

The gene calls are TRBV19 and TRBJ2-7; TRBD2 matches 12 bases. Germline V gene data show CDR1 as LNHDA and CDR2 as SQIVND (reference sequence). The ends lost 4 bases at V and 2 bases at J; junction bases unmatched: 6. The CDR3 runs 16 residues. CDR3 coding DNA: TGTGCCAGTAGTACCCCCCTAGCGGGAGGGCCCTACGAGCAGTACTTC. Its protein is CASSTPLAGGPYEQYF.